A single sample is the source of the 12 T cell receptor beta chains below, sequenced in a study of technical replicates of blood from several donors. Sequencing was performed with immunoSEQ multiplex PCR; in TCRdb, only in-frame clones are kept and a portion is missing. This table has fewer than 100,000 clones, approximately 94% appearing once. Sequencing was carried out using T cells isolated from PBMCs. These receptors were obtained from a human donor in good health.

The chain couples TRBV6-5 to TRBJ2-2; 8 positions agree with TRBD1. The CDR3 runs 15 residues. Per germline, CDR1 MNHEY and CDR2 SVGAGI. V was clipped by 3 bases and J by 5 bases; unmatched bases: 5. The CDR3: CASSYTGGRTGELFF. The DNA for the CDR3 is TGTGCCAGCAGTTATACAGGGGGAAGGACCGGGGAGCTGTTTTTT.

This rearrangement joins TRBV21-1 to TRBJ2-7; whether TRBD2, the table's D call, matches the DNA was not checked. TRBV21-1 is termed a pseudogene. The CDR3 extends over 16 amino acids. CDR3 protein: CASSRVNREYTYEQYF. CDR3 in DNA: TGTGCCAGCAGCAGAGTGAACCGGGAGTATACCTACGAGCAGTACTTC.

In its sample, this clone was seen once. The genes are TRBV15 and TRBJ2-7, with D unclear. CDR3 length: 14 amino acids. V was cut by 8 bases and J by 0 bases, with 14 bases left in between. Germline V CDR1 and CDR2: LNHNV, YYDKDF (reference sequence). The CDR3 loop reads CATSLTYSSYEQYF. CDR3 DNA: TGTGCCACCTCATTAACTTACAGCTCCTACGAGCAGTACTTC.

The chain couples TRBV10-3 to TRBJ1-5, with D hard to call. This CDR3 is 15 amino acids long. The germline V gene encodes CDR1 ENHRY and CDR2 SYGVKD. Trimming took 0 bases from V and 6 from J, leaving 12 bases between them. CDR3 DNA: TGTGCCATCAGTGAGTCTGGCGGAGCTGGTCAGCCCCAGCATTTT. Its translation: CAISESGGAGQPQHF.

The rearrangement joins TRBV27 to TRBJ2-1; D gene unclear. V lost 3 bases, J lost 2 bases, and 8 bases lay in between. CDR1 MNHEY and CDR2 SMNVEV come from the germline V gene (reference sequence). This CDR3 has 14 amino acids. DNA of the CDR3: TGTGCCAGCAGTTTGAGTTCCGCCTACAATGAGCAGTTCTTC. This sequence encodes CASSLSSAYNEQFF.

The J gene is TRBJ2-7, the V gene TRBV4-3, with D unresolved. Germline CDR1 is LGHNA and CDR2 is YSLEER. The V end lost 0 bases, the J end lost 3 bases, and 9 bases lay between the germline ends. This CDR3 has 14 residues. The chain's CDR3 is CASSQERGGYEQYF. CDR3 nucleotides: TGCGCCAGCAGCCAAGAACGAGGCGGCTACGAGCAGTACTTC.

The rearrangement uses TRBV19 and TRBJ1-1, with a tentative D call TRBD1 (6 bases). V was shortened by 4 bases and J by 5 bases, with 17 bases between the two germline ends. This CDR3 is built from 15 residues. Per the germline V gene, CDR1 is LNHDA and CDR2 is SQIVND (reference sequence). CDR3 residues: CASSNLGRGETEAFF. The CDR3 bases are TGTGCCAGTAGTAATCTCGGCAGGGGTGAAACTGAAGCTTTCTTT.

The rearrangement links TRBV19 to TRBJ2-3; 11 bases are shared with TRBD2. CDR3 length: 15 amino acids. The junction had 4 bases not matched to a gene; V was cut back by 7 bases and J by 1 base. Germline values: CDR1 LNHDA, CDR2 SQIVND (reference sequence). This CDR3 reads CASNSGRAGTDTQYF. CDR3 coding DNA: TGTGCCAGTAATAGCGGGAGGGCAGGCACAGATACGCAGTATTTT.

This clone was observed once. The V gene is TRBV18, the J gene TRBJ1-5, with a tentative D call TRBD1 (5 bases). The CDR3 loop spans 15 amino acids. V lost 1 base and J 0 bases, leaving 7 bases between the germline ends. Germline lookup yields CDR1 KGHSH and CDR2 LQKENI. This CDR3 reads CASSPQTASNQPQHF. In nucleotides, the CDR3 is TGTGCCAGCTCACCACAGACAGCTAGCAATCAGCCCCAGCATTTT.

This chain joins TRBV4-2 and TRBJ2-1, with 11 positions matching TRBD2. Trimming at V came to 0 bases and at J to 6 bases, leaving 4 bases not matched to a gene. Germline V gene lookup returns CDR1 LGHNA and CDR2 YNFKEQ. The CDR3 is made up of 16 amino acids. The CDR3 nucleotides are TGTGCCAGCAGCCAAGATTGGCTAGCGGGAGGCAATGAGCAGTTCTTC. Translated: CASSQDWLAGGNEQFF.

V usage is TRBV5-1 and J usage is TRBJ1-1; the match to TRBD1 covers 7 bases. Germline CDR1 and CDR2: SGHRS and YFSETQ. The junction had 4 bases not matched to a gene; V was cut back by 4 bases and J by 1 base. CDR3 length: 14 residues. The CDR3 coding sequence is TGCGCCAGCAGCGTAACAGGGGCGAACACTGAAGCTTTCTTT. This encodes CASSVTGANTEAFF. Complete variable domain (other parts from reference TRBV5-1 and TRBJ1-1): KAGVTQTPRYLIKTRGQQVTLSCSPISGHRSVSWYQQTPGQGLQFLFEYFSETQRNKGNFPGRFSGRQFSNSRSEMNVSTLELGDSALYLCASSVTGANTEAFFGQGTRLTVV.

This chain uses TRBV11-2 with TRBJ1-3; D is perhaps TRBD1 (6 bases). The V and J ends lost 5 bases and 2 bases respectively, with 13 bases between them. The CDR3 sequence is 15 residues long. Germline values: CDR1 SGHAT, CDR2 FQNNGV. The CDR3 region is CASSQDSLTGNTIYF. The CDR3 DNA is TGTGCCAGCAGCCAGGACAGTTTAACTGGAAACACCATATATTTT. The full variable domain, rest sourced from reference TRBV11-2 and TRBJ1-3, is EAGVAQSPRYKIIEKRQSVAFWCNPISGHATLYWYQQILGQGPKLLIQFQNNGVVDDSQLPKDRFSAERLKGVDSTLKIQPAKLEDSAVYLCASSQDSLTGNTIYFGEGSWLTVV.